This T cell receptor (beta chain) was identified during a study of blood T cell repertoires in COVID-19. Study in general: T cells, B-cell-depleted T cells, or PBMCs provided the cDNA or gDNA that served as material.

Methods used by the authors: Cell counts per sample came from amplifying reference gene primers. The repertoire was sequenced with immunoSEQ multiplex PCR; TCRdb's copy has only in-frame clones and lacks some. V and J calls plus clone size are reproduced from that table; the DNA served to infer D and trimming. The sample contains under 200,000 clones, approximately 90% of which appear only once. Trimming cost V 0 bases and J 4 bases, with 15 bases left between them. CDR3 length: 16 residues. Germline V gene lookup returns CDR1 LNHNV and CDR2 YYDKDF (reference sequence). The TCR was taken from a man aged 50-60 years with acute or convalescent COVID-19. The chain is built from TRBV15 and TRBJ1-1, with no clear D. The sample comprised peripheral blood. DNA for the CDR3: TGTGCCACCAGCAGAGATATCCGGGTTCGTGGCACTGAAGCTTTCTTT. Its translation: CATSRDIRVRGTEAFF.